This T cell receptor beta chain came from a study of cytomegalovirus exposure and HLA in healthy donors. V lost 3 bases, J lost 3 bases, and 10 bases lay in between. CDR1 SGHRS and CDR2 YFSETQ come from the germline V gene. The CDR3 has 14 amino acids. PCR employed 60 Vbeta and 13 Jbeta primers. Method: immunoSEQ multiplex PCR; TCRdb's copy keeps in-frame clones and lacks some. The table shows about 160,000 clones, with roughly 70% occurring only once. This receptor was identified in a woman in her fifties or sixties in good health and CMV-seropositive. This rearrangement joins TRBV5-1 to TRBJ1-3; D gene uncertain. Sequencing was performed on PBMCs. The CDR3: CASSSESHGNTIYF. In DNA form, the CDR3 reads TGCGCCAGCAGCTCGGAGTCGCATGGAAACACCATATATTTT.